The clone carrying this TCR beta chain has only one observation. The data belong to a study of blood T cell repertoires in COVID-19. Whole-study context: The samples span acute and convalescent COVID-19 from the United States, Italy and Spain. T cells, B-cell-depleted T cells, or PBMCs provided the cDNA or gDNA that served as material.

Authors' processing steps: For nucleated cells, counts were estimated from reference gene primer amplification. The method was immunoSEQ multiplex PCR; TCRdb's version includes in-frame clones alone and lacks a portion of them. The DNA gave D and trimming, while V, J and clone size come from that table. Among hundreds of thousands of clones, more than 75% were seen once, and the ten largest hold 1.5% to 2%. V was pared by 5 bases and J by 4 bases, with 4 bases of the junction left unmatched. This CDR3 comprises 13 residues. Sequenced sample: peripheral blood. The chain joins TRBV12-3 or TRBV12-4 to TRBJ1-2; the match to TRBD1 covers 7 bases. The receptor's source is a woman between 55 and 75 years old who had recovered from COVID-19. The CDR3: CASSPGTVYGYTF. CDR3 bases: TGTGCCAGCAGTCCTGGGACAGTCTATGGCTACACCTTC.